This T cell receptor (beta chain) was identified in a study of T cell responses to AZD1222 COVID-19 vaccine. This table comes from immunoSEQ multiplex PCR, and its TCRdb copy is limited to in-frame clones, with some not included. This table holds approximately 100,000 clones, roughly 86% found once. CDR1 and CDR2 from the germline V gene are MGHRA and YSYEKL. The germline V and J ends were trimmed by 3 bases and 0 bases, with 11 bases remaining between them. This CDR3 is 15 amino acids long. This clone occurred once. Antigen specificity is unknown. Study observations and caveats: The repertoires were collected only after the peak T cell response.

The rearrangement uses TRBV4-1 and TRBJ1-1; D gene ambiguous. The source material was peripheral blood, sampled 28 days after the second AZD1222 dose. The receptor was isolated from an adult who received the AZD1222 COVID-19 vaccine. CDR3 protein: CASSQVARVNTEAFF. Written as DNA, the CDR3 is TGCGCCAGCAGCCAGGTTGCCAGAGTGAACACTGAAGCTTTCTTT.